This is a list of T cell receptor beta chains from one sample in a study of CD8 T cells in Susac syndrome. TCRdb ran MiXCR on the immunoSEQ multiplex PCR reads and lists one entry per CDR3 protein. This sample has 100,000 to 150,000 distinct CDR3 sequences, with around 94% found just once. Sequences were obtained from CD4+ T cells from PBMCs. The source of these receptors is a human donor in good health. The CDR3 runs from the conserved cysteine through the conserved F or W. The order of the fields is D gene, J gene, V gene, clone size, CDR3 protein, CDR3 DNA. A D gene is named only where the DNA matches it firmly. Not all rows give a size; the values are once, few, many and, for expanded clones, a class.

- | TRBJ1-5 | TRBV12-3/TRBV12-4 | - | CASRTGQSNQPQHF | TGTGCCAGCAGGACCGGACAGTCCAATCAGCCCCAGCATTTT
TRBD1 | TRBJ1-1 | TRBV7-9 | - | CASSPDRANTEAFF | TGTGCCAGCAGTCCGGACAGGGCCAACACTGAAGCTTTCTTT
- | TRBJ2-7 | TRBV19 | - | CASSQGINEQYF | TGTGCCAGTAGTCAGGGAATCAACGAGCAGTACTTC
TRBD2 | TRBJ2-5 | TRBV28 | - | CASSLLRLAGGPEETQYF | TGTGCCAGCAGTTTACTGCGACTAGCGGGAGGGCCAGAAGAGACCCAGTACTTC
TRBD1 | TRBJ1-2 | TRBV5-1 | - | CASSSTQGMGYGYTF | TGCGCCAGCAGCTCAACACAGGGGATGGGCTATGGCTACACCTTC
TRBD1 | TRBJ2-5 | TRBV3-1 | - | CASSQEPGGLGETQYF | TGTGCCAGCAGCCAAGAGCCAGGGGGCCTGGGAGAGACCCAGTACTTC
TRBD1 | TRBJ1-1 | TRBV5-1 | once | CASSATGGLQAEAFF | TGCGCCAGCAGCGCCACAGGGGGCCTCCAGGCTGAAGCTTTCTTT
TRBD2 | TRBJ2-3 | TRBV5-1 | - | CASSYGTSGSTDTQYF | TGCGCCAGCAGCTATGGGACTAGCGGAAGCACAGATACGCAGTATTTT
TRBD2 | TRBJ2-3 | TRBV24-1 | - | CATATGGPPDTQYF | TGTGCCACCGCCACGGGAGGGCCCCCAGATACGCAGTATTTT
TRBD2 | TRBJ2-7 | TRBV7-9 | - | CASSQTSGRAQSNEQYF | TGTGCCAGCAGCCAGACTAGCGGGAGGGCCCAGTCGAACGAGCAGTACTTC
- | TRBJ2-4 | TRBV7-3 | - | CASSALAKNIQYF | TGTGCCAGCAGCGCCCTAGCCAAAAACATTCAGTACTTC
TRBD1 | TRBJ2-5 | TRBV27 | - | CASSLLRDRQETQYF | TGTGCCAGCAGTCTCCTCCGGGACAGGCAAGAGACCCAGTACTTC
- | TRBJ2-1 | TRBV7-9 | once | CASSLSLVDTSYNEQFF | TGTGCCAGCAGCTTATCCCTAGTGGACACATCCTACAATGAGCAGTTCTTC
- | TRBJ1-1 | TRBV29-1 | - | CSVELGSTEAFF | TGCAGCGTTGAACTTGGGAGCACTGAAGCTTTCTTT
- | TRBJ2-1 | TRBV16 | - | CASSHQNEQFF | TGTGCCAGCAGCCATCAGAATGAGCAGTTCTTC
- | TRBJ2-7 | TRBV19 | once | CASSIGGARSYEQYF | TGTGCCAGTAGTATAGGCGGGGCCCGCTCCTACGAGCAGTACTTC
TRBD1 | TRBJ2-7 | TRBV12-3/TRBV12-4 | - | CASSNRGLGDYEQYF | TGTGCCAGCAGTAACAGGGGGCTCGGGGATTACGAGCAGTACTTC
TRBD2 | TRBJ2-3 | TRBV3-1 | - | CASSRIAGAKADTQYF | TGTGCCAGCAGCCGCATAGCGGGAGCAAAAGCAGATACGCAGTATTTT
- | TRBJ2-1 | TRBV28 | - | CASSVGGEGINEQFF | TGTGCCAGCAGTGTCGGGGGTGAGGGGATCAATGAGCAGTTCTTC
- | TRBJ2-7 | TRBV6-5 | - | CASSYIGVRHEQYF | TGTGCCAGCAGTTACATAGGGGTTCGGCACGAGCAGTACTTC
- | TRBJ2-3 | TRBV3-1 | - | CASSQMGSGKADTQYF | TGTGCCAGCAGCCAGATGGGATCAGGGAAGGCAGATACGCAGTATTTT
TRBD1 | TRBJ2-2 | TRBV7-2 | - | CASSPWGQGAKVTGELFF | TGTGCCAGCAGCCCATGGGGACAGGGGGCTAAAGTAACCGGGGAGCTGTTTTTT
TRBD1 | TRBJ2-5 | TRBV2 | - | CASGQGMETQYF | TGTGCCAGCGGACAGGGTATGGAGACCCAGTACTTC
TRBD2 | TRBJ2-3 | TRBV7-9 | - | CASSLTSTSGRRDTQYF | TGTGCCAGCAGCTTAACATCGACTAGCGGGAGACGAGATACGCAGTATTTT
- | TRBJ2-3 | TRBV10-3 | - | CAISEQGGDTQYF | TGTGCCATCAGTGAGCAAGGGGGAGATACGCAGTATTTT
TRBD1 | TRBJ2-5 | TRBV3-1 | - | CASSRATGAQETQYF | TGTGCCAGCAGCCGAGCTACAGGGGCTCAAGAGACCCAGTACTTC
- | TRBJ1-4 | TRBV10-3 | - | CAIKGTNEKLFF | TGTGCCATCAAGGGTACTAATGAAAAACTGTTTTTT
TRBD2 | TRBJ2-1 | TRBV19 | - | CASTSSGRGEQFF | TGTGCCAGTACCTCCAGCGGGAGAGGCGAGCAGTTCTTC
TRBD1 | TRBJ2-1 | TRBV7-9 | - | CASSLGQGGFGNEQFF | TGTGCCAGCAGCTTAGGACAGGGGGGATTTGGCAATGAGCAGTTCTTC
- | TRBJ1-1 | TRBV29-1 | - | CSAAFRLKSNTEAFF | TGCAGCGCAGCCTTTCGACTGAAATCGAACACTGAAGCTTTCTTT
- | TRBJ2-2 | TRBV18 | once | CASSPWTDNTGELFF | TGTGCCAGCTCACCCTGGACAGACAACACCGGGGAGCTGTTTTTT
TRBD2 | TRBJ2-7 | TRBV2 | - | CASSAGLAGAGEQYF | TGTGCCAGCAGTGCCGGGCTAGCGGGAGCCGGTGAGCAGTACTTC
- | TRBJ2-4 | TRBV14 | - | CASSHLLGQSGIQYF | TGTGCCAGCAGCCATCTGTTGGGGCAGTCAGGCATTCAGTACTTC
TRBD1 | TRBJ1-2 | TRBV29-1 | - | CSGAGQDYGYTF | TGCAGCGGCGCGGGACAGGACTATGGCTACACCTTC
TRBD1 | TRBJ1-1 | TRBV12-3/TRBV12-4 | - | CASELRQGNTEAFF | TGTGCCAGCGAACTACGACAGGGAAACACTGAAGCTTTCTTT
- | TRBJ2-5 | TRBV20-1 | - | CSATNQETQYF | TGCAGTGCTACAAACCAAGAGACCCAGTACTTC
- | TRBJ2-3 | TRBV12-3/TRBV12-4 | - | CASSDRGDTQYF | TGTGCCAGCAGCGACCGGGGAGATACGCAGTATTTT
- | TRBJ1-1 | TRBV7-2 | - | CASILQTNTEAFF | TGTGCCAGCATCTTGCAGACGAACACTGAAGCTTTCTTT
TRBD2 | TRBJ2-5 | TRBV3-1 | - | CASSQDRAGGWETQYF | TGTGCCAGCAGCCAAGATAGAGCGGGAGGCTGGGAGACCCAGTACTTC
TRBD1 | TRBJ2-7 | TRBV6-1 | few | CASRDRGRGGYEQYF | TGTGCCAGCAGGGACAGGGGTAGAGGGGGCTACGAGCAGTACTTC
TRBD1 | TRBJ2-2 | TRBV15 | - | CATSLRDRGYTGELFF | TGTGCCACCAGCCTACGGGACAGGGGTTACACCGGGGAGCTGTTTTTT
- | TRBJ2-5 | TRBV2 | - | CASSANGVRETQYF | TGTGCCAGCAGTGCCAATGGGGTTAGGGAGACCCAGTACTTC
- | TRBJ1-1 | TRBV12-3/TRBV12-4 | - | CASRRDTEAFF | TGTGCCAGCAGACGGGACACTGAAGCTTTCTTT
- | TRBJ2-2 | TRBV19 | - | CASIFSVTGELFF | TGTGCCAGTATCTTTAGTGTTACCGGGGAGCTGTTTTTT
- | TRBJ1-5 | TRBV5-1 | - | CASSWDDRSGQPQHF | TGCGCCAGCAGCTGGGACGACAGGTCAGGTCAGCCCCAGCATTTT
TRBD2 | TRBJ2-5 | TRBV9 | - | CASSGGPAGGSYQETQYF | TGTGCCAGCAGCGGAGGACCAGCGGGAGGATCGTACCAAGAGACCCAGTACTTC
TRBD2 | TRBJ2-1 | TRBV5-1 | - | CASSFSAGVGNEQFF | TGCGCCAGCAGCTTTTCGGCGGGAGTCGGCAATGAGCAGTTCTTC
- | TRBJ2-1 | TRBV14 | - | CASSRAGIMNEQFF | TGTGCCAGTTCCAGAGCGGGTATCATGAATGAGCAGTTCTTC
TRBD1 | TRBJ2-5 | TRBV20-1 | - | CSARWDRGHQETQYF | TGCAGTGCTAGATGGGACAGGGGCCACCAAGAGACCCAGTACTTC